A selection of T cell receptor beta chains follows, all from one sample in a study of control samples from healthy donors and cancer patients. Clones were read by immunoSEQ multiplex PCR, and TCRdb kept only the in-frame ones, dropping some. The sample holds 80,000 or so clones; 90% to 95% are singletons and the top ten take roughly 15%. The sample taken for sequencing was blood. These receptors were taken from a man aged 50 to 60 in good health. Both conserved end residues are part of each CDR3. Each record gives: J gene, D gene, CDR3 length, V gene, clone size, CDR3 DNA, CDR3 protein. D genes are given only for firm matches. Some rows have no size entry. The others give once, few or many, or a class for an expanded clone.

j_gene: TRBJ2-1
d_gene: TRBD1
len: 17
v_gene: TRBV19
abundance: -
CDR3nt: TGTGCCAGTAGTAAGCGACAGGGACGTATATCCTCCAATGAGCAGTTCTTC
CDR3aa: CASSKRQGRISSNEQFF

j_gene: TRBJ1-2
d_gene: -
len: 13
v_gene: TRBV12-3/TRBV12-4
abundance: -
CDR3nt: TGTGCCAGCAGTGACACCCCTCACCACGGCTACACCTTC
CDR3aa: CASSDTPHHGYTF

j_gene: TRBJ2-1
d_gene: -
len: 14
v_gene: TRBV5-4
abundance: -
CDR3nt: TGTGCCAGCAGTCGTGATAGCGGTTCCAATGAGCAGTTCTTC
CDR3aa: CASSRDSGSNEQFF

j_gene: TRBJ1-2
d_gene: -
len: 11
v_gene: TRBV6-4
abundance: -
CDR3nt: TGTGCCAGCAGTGACTCCTATGGCTACACCTTC
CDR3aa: CASSDSYGYTF

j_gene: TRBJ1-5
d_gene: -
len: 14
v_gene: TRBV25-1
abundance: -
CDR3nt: TGTGCCAGCAGTGAATCAGGGTTCAATCAGCCCCAGCATTTT
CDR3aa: CASSESGFNQPQHF

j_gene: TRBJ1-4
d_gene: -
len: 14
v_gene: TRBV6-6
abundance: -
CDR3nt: TGTGCCAGCAGCCCGGGACTGCTTAATGAAAAACTGTTTTTT
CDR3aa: CASSPGLLNEKLFF

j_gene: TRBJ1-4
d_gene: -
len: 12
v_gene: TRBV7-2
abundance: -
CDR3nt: TGTGCCAGCACCAAATCTGGGGAAAAACTGTTTTTT
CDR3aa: CASTKSGEKLFF

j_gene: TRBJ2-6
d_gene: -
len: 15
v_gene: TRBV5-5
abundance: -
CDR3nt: TGTGCCAGCAGCTCTTGGGGCTCTGGGGCCAACGTCCTGACTTTC
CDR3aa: CASSSWGSGANVLTF

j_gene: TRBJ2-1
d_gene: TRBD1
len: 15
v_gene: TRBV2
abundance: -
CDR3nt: TGTGCCAGCAGGACCGGGACAGGGGGCTACAATGAGCAGTTCTTC
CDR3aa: CASRTGTGGYNEQFF

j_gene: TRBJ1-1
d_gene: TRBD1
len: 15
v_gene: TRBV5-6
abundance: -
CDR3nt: TGTGCCAGCAGCTTCAGGGGGCTCTGGAACACTGAAGCTTTCTTT
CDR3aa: CASSFRGLWNTEAFF

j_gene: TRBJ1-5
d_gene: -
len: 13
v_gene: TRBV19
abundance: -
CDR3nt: TGTGCCAGTAGTGTTACCCAGACGGTGCCCCAGCATTTT
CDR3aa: CASSVTQTVPQHF

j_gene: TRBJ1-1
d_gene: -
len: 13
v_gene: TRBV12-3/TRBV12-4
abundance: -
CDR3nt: TGTGCCAGCAGTTTAGGGTCTACCTACCGAGCTTTCTTT
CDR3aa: CASSLGSTYRAFF

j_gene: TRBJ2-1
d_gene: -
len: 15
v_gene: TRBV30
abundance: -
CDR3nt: TGTGCCTCAGTCGGGGGTGAGGTCGGTTACAATGAGCAGTTCTTC
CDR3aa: CASVGGEVGYNEQFF

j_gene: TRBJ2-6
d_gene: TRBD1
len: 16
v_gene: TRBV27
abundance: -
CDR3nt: TGTGCCACCTTGGACAGGGGTCCCCCTGGGGCCAACGTCCTGACTTTC
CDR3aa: CATLDRGPPGANVLTF

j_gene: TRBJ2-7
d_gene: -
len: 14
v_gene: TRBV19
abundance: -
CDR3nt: TGTGCCAGTAGTATGAGCGGTAACAGCTACGAGCAGTACTTC
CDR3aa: CASSMSGNSYEQYF

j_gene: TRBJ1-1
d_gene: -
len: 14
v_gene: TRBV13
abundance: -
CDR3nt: TGTGCCAGCAGCCCCCACATTGGGGTCACTGAAGCTTTCTTT
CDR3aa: CASSPHIGVTEAFF

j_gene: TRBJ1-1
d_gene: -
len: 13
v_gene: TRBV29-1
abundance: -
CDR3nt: TGCAGCGTCCTACCGGGTTCAGGGTCGGAGGCTTTCTTT
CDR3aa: CSVLPGSGSEAFF

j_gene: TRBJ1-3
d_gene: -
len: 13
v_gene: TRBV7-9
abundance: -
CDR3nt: TGTGCCAGCAGCCCGGGGGGCGGAAACACCATATATTTT
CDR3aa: CASSPGGGNTIYF

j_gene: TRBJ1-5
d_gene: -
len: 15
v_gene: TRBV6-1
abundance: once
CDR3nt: TGTGCCAGCAGTGAACGCAGAGTGTCGGGTCAGCCCCAGCATTTT
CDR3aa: CASSERRVSGQPQHF

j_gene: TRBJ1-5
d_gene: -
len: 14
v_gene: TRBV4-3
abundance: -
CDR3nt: TGCGCCAGCAGCCAAGATGGGGGAAATCAGCCCCAGCATTTT
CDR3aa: CASSQDGGNQPQHF

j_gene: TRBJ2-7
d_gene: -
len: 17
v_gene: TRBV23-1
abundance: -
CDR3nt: TGCGCCAGCAGTCAATCTCGTAATGTGGTACTCTCCTACGAGCAGTACTTC
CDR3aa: CASSQSRNVVLSYEQYF

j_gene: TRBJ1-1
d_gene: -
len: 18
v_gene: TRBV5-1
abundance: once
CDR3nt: TGCGCCAGCAGCTTGGCCACAGGGAGGGCCTATGGGGATACTGAAGCTTTCTTT
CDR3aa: CASSLATGRAYGDTEAFF

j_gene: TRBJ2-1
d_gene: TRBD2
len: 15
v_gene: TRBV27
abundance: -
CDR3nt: TGTGCCAGCAGAAGCTCTCTAGCGGGGTACAATGAGCAGTTCTTC
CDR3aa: CASRSSLAGYNEQFF

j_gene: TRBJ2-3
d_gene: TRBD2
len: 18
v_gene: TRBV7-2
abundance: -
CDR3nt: TGTGCCAGCAGCGCCCCGGGACTAGAGTCCTTTAGCACAGATACGCAGTATTTT
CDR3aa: CASSAPGLESFSTDTQYF

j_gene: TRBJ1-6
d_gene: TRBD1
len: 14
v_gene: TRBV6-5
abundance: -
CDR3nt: TGTGCCAGCGGCAATCGACAGGGAAATTCACCCCTCCACTTT
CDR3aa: CASGNRQGNSPLHF

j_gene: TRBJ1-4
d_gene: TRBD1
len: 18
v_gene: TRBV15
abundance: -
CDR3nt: TGTGCCACCAGCAGGTTTCCGGGACAGAGTTCCCGAGATGAAAAACTGTTTTTT
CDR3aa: CATSRFPGQSSRDEKLFF

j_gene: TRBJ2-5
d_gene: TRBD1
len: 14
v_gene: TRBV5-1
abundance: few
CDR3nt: TGCGCCAGCAGCTTGGACACAGGGGAAGAGACCCAGTACTTC
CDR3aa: CASSLDTGEETQYF

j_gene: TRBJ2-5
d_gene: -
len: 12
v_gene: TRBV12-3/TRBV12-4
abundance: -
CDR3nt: TGTGCCAGCAGTTTAGGTCGAGAGACCCAGTACTTC
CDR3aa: CASSLGRETQYF

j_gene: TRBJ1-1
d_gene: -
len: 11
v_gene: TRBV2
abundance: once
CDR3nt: TGTGCCAGCAGGGCCGGGACAGAAGCTTTCTTT
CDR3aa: CASRAGTEAFF

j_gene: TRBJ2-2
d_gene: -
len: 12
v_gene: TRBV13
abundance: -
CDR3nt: TGTGCCAGCAGCTGGGTCACCGGGGAGCTGTTTTTT
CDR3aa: CASSWVTGELFF

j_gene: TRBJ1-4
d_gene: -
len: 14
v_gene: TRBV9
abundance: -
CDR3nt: TGTGCCAGCAGCGTAGGCTTAGGGACTGAAAAACTGTTTTTT
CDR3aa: CASSVGLGTEKLFF

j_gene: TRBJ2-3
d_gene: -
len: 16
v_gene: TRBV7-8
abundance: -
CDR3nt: TGTGCCAGCAGCTTAGACAACAGGCCGGCCACAGATACGCAGTATTTT
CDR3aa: CASSLDNRPATDTQYF

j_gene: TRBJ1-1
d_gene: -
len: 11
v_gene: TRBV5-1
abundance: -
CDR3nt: TGCGCCAGCAGGGGGGACTCGGAAGCTTTCTTT
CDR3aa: CASRGDSEAFF

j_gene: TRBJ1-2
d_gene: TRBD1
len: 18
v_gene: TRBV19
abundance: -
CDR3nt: TGTGCCAGTTTCACCAGACCTTCCGGGACAGGGGAGGCCCCTGGCTACACCTTC
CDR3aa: CASFTRPSGTGEAPGYTF